What follows are 13 T cell receptor beta chains derived from one specimen sequenced in a study of OX40 agonist ivuxolimab in advanced cancers. Using immunoSEQ multiplex PCR, the repertoire was profiled, and TCRdb retains in-frame clones only, with some absent. Of 40,000 to 45,000 clones listed, 80% were seen once; the top ten hold 5% to 6%. Sample: CD4+ or CD8+ T cells sorted from blood, taken in a trial of the OX40 agonist ivuxolimab. These receptors all stem from an adult with an advanced solid tumor such as melanoma, head and neck, liver or kidney cancer.

The genes are TRBV30 and TRBJ2-5, with D possibly matching TRBD2 (7 bases). CDR3 length: 15 amino acids. Germline-derived CDR1 and CDR2 are GTSNPN and SVGIG (reference sequence). The V end was cut by 1 base, the J end by 0 bases, with 12 bases between. CDR3 sequence: CAWSAAGAYQETQYF. CDR3 in DNA: TGTGCCTGGAGTGCGGCGGGGGCGTACCAAGAGACCCAGTACTTC.

The chain links TRBV5-1 to TRBJ2-3; D is ambiguous. Germline CDR1 is SGHRS and CDR2 is YFSETQ. The V end was cut by 4 bases, the J end by 4 bases, with 16 bases between. The CDR3 sequence is 15 residues long. The CDR3 sequence is CASSPRTSPADTQYF. CDR3 nucleotides: TGCGCCAGCAGCCCACGGACCTCCCCCGCAGATACGCAGTATTTT.

The chain combines TRBV6-1 with TRBJ2-1, with D perhaps TRBD1 (6 bases). V gave up 3 bases and J gave up 0 bases, with 9 bases separating them. The germline V gene encodes CDR1 MNHNS and CDR2 SASEGT. The length of the CDR3 is 15 residues. The chain's CDR3 is CASSEKGGSYNEQFF. The CDR3 DNA reads TGTGCCAGCAGTGAGAAAGGGGGCTCCTACAATGAGCAGTTCTTC.

This chain links TRBV28 with TRBJ2-1; a possible D gene is TRBD2 (7 bases). Germline CDR1 reads MDHEN; CDR2 reads SYDVKM. Trimming removed 5 bases at V and 9 bases at J, with 14 bases between. The CDR3 extends over 13 amino acids. The chain's CDR3 is CASSRGGLGEQFF. DNA for the CDR3: TGTGCCAGCAGTAGGGGGGGGCTGGGTGAGCAGTTCTTC.

The chain is built from TRBV18 and TRBJ1-2, with no clear D. This CDR3 spans 14 amino acids. Germline V CDR1 and CDR2: KGHSH, LQKENI. Trimming cost V 6 bases and J 2 bases, with 13 bases left between them. CDR3 bases: TGTGCCAGCTCTCTTGGGCCAACGAACTATGGCTACACCTTC. It specifies CASSLGPTNYGYTF.

The CDR3: CASSAIAGTNEQYF. CDR3 nucleotides: TGTGCCAGCAGTGCTATAGCGGGAACCAACGAGCAGTACTTC. V usage is TRBV2 and J usage is TRBJ2-7; 8 bases fit TRBD2. This CDR3 has 14 amino acids. Germline loops: CDR1 SNHLY, CDR2 FYNNEI. V gave up 4 bases and J gave up 5 bases; unmatched junction bases: 7.

V usage is TRBV27 and J usage is TRBJ2-7; 7 nucleotides agree with TRBD1. J gave up 2 bases and V 8 bases, and 9 bases lay outside the gene matches. The CDR3 has 14 amino acids. Germline assignment: CDR1 MNHEY and CDR2 SMNVEV (reference sequence). CDR3 DNA: TGTGCCAGCCAACAAGGACAGGCTCCCTACGAGCAGTACTTC. This gives the protein CASQQGQAPYEQYF.

The CDR3 DNA reads as TGTGCCAGCAGCTTCGTCAAGGGGTCCGGGGAGCTGTTTTTT. Residues: CASSFVKGSGELFF. This chain uses TRBV11-2 with TRBJ2-2, with TRBD1 as a possible D gene (5 bases). CDR3 size: 14 residues. Trimming took off 3 bases at V and 6 bases at J, with 11 bases between the two ends. Germline V gives CDR1 SGHAT, CDR2 FQNNGV.

V is TRBV7-8 and J is TRBJ2-1; D call uncertain. V was shortened by 1 base and J by 5 bases, with 6 bases between the two germline ends. Germline CDR1 is SGHVS and CDR2 is FQNEAQ. The CDR3 runs to 13 residues. In DNA form, the CDR3 reads TGTGCCAGCAGCTTAGGTCGCAACAATGAGCAGTTCTTC. Translating gives CASSLGRNNEQFF.

The rearrangement joins TRBV7-6 to TRBJ2-5; D perhaps matches TRBD1 (5 bases). Per the germline V gene, CDR1 is SGHVS and CDR2 is FNYEAQ. The CDR3 length is 14 residues. The V end was cut by 6 bases, the J end by 5 bases, with 16 bases between. CDR3 sequence (DNA): TGTGCCAGCAGATCTCTTCAGGGTAGGGAGACCCAGTACTTC. Its protein is CASRSLQGRETQYF.

The chain uses TRBV19 and TRBJ2-3; possibly TRBD2 for D (7 bases). The V and J ends lost 6 bases and 5 bases respectively, with 18 bases between them. Germline CDR1 LNHDA, CDR2 SQIVND (reference sequence). The CDR3 extends over 15 amino acids. This CDR3 reads CASRGGATAGDTQYF. For the CDR3, the DNA is TGTGCCAGTAGAGGGGGGGCGACGGCTGGAGATACGCAGTATTTT.

V gene TRBV9 combines with J gene TRBJ1-1; 7 bases agree with TRBD1. The CDR3 consists of 15 residues. V was clipped by 5 bases and J by 4 bases; unmatched bases: 11. CDR1 is SGDLS, CDR2 YYNGEE, per germline. The CDR3 DNA reads TGTGCCAGCAGTAAACAGGGGCTACTTGGCACTGAAGCTTTCTTT. Protein sequence: CASSKQGLLGTEAFF.

The table lists this clone with a few counts. The chain is built from TRBV6-1 and TRBJ1-1, with TRBD1 identical over 10 bases. With 7 bases clipped from V and 5 bases from J, the junction kept 10 bases outside the gene matches. CDR1 and CDR2 from the germline V gene are MNHNS and SASEGT. The length of the CDR3 is 15 residues. This chain's CDR3 is CASTDPGTGVTEAFF. The DNA for the CDR3 is TGTGCCAGCACCGACCCCGGGACAGGGGTTACTGAAGCTTTCTTT.